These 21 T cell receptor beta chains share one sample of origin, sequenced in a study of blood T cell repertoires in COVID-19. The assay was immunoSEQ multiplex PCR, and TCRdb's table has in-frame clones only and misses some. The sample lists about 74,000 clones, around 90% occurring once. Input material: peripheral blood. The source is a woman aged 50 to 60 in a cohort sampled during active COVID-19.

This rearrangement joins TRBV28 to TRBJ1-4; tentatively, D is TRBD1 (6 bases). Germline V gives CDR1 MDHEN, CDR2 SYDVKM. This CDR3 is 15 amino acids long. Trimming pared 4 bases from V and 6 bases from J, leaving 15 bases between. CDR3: CASSSTGRVDEKLFF. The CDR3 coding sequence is TGTGCCAGCAGTTCAACAGGGCGGGTCGATGAAAAACTGTTTTTT.

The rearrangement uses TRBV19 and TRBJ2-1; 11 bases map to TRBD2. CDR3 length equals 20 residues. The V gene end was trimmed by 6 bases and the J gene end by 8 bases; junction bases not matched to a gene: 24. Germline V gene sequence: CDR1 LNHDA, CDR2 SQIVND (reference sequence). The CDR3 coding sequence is TGTGCCAGTAGCCGGGCCTTAGGGAATTTAGCGGGAGGGGTGGGGGATGAGCAGTTCTTC. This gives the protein CASSRALGNLAGGVGDEQFF.

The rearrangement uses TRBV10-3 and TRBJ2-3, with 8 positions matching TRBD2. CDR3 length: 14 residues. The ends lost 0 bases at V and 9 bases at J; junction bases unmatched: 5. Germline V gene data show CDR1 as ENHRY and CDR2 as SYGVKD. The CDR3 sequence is CAISESGSGGTQYF. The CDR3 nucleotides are TGTGCCATCAGTGAGTCAGGGAGCGGGGGAACGCAGTATTTT.

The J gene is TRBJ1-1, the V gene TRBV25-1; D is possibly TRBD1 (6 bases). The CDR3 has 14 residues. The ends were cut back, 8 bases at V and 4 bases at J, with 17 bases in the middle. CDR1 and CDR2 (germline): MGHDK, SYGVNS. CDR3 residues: CASVSAGGGTEAFF. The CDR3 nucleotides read TGTGCCAGCGTTTCAGCGGGGGGCGGCACTGAAGCTTTCTTT.

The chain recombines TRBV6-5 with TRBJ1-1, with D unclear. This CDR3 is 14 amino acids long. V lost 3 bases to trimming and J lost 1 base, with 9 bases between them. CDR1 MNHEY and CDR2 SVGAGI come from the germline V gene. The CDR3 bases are TGTGCCAGCAGTTATGCTTCGAGGAACACTGAAGCTTTCTTT. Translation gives CASSYASRNTEAFF.

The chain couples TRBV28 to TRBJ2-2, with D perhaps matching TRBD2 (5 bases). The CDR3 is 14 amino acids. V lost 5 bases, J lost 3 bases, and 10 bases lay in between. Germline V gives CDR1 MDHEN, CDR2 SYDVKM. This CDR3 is CASSSGSYTGELFF. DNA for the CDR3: TGTGCCAGCAGTAGCGGAAGCTACACCGGGGAGCTGTTTTTT.

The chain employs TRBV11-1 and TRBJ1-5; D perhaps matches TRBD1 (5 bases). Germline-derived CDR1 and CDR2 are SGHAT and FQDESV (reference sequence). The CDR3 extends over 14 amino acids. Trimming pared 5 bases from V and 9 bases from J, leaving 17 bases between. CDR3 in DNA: TGTGCCAGCAGCCCCGGGGAGGGAACAGGGCCCCAGCATTTT. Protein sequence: CASSPGEGTGPQHF.

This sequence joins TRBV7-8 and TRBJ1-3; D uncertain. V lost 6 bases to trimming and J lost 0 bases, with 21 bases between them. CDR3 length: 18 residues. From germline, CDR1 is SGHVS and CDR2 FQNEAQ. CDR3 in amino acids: CASRLNAGPLTSGNTIYF. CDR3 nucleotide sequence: TGTGCCAGCAGACTTAATGCAGGCCCCCTTACCTCTGGAAACACCATATATTTT.

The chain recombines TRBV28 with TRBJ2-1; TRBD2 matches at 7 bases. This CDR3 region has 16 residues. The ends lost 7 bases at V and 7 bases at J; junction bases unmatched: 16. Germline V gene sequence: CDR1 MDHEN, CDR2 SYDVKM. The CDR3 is CASTSAATGGGNEQFF. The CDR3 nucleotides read TGTGCCAGCACCTCGGCCGCGACGGGAGGTGGTAATGAGCAGTTCTTC. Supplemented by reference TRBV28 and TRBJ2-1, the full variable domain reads DVKVTQSSRYLVKRTGEKVFLECVQDMDHENMFWYRQDPGLGLRLIYFSYDVKMKEKGDIPEGYSVSREKKERFSLILESASTNQTSMYLCASTSAATGGGNEQFFGPGTRLTVL.

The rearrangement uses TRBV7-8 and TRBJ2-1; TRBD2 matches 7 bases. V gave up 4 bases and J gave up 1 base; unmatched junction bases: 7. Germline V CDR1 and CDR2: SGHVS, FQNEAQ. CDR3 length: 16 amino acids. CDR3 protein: CASSSLSGFSYNEQFF. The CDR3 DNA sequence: TGTGCCAGCAGCTCCCTTAGCGGGTTTTCCTACAATGAGCAGTTCTTC.

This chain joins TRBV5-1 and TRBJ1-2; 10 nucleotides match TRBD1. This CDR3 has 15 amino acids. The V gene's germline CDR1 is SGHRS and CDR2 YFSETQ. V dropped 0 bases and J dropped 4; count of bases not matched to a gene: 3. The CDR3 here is CASSLADRGAYGYTF. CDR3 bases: TGCGCCAGCAGCTTGGCGGACAGGGGGGCCTATGGCTACACCTTC.

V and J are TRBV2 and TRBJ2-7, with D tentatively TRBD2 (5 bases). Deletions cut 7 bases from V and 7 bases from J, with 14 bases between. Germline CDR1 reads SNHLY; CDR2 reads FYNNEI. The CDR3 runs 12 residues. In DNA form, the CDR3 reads TGTGCCAGCATGAGGGCGGCATCTGAGCAGTACTTC. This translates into CASMRAASEQYF.

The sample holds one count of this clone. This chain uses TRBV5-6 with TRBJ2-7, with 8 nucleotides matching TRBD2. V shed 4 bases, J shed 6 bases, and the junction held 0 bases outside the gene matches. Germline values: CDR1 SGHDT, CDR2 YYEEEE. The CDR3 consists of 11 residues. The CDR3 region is CASSGTSEQYF. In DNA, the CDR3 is TGTGCCAGCAGCGGGACTAGCGAGCAGTACTTC. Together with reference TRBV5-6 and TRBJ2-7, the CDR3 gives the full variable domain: DAGVTQSPTHLIKTRGQQVTLRCSPKSGHDTVSWYQQALGQGPQFIFQYYEEEERQRGNFPDRFSGHQFPNYSSELNVNALLLGDSALYLCASSGTSEQYFGPGTRLTVT.

CDR3 protein: CASGLLDNEQFF. In DNA, the CDR3 is TGTGCCAGCGGACTATTGGACAATGAGCAGTTCTTC. This chain connects TRBV19 to TRBJ2-1; a weak D match, TRBD2 (6 bases). Looked up from germline, CDR1 is LNHDA and CDR2 is SQIVND (reference sequence). The CDR3 has 12 residues. The V end was cut by 9 bases, the J end by 5 bases, with 11 bases between. Variable domain in full (rest from reference TRBV19 and TRBJ2-1): DGGITQSPKYLFRKEGQNVTLSCEQNLNHDAMYWYRQDPGQGLRLIYYSQIVNDFQKGDIAEGYSVSREKKESFPLTVTSAQKNPTAFYLCASGLLDNEQFFGPGTRLTVL.

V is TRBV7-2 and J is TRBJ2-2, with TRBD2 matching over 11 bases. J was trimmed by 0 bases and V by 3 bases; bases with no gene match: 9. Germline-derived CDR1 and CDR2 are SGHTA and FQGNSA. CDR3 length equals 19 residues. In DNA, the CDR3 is TGTGCCAGCAGCTTCCTTCCTTGGACTAGCGGGCCGAACACCGGGGAGCTGTTTTTT. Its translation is CASSFLPWTSGPNTGELFF.

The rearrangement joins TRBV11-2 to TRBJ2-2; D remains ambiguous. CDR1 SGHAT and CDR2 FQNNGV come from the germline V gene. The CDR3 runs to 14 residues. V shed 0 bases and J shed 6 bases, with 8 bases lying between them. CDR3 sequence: CASSLDRVAGELFF. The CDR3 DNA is TGTGCCAGCAGCTTAGATCGGGTGGCCGGGGAGCTGTTTTTT.

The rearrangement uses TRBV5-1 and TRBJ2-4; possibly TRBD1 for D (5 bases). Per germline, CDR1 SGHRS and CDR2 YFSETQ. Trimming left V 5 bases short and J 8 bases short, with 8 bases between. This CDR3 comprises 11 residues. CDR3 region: CASSLGDIQYF. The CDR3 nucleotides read TGCGCCAGCAGTCTAGGGGACATTCAGTACTTC.

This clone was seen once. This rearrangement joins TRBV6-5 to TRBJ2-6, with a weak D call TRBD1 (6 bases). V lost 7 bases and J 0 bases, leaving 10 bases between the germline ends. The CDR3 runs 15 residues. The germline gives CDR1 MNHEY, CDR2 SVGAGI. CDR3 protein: CASTGTNSGANVLTF. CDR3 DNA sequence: TGTGCCAGCACCGGGACAAACTCTGGGGCCAACGTCCTGACTTTC.

The CDR3 DNA reads as TGCGCCAGCAGCCAAGAGAATCGGTTCACTGAAGCTTTCTTT. It is translated as CASSQENRFTEAFF. The V call is TRBV4-1, the J call TRBJ1-1; D gene ambiguous. This CDR3 contains 14 residues. V lost 0 bases and J lost 4, with 9 bases in between. The germline V gene has CDR1 MGHRA and CDR2 YSYEKL.

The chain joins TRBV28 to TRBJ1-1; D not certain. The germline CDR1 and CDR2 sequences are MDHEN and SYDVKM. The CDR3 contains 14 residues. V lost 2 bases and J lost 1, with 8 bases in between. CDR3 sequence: CASSLGGGNTEAFF. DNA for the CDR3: TGTGCCAGCAGTTTAGGTGGAGGGAACACTGAAGCTTTCTTT.

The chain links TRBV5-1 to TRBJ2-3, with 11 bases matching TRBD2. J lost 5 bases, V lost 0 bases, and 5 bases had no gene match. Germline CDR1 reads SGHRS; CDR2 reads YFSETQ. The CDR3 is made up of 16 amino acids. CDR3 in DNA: TGCGCCAGCAGCTTGGCACTAGCGGGAGTGGGAGATACGCAGTATTTT. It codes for CASSLALAGVGDTQYF.